This T cell receptor beta chain was documented in a study of vaccination and CD4 T cells after COVID-19. Study at large: The post-COVID samples were taken a median approximately 95 days after diagnosis, anywhere from 35 to 161.

In this sample, this clonotype turned up a few times. Its antigen is as yet unknown. Study findings and constraints: Detection of a median roughly 87% of reactive clones in convalescent patients was confined to the period after vaccination.

The Oncomine TCR Beta short-read assay sequenced DNA from cultured CD4+ T cells. Genomic DNA from cultured CD4+ T cells was extracted. From the PCR reads, TCRdb called clonotypes with MiXCR, one entry per CDR3 protein. The sample records around 9,300 distinct CDR3 sequences, 35% to 40% being singletons. CDR1 MNHNS and CDR2 SASEGT come from the germline V gene. Trimming pared 6 bases from V and 2 bases from J, leaving 19 bases between. The CDR3 length is 16 residues. Treatment defined: roughly 11-day PBMC culture with coronavirus spike peptide pools or control peptides (ViraFEST assay). First, ViraFEST expanded antigen-specific T cells with peptide pools, and next it sequenced the TCRs.

Material: CD4+ T cells from blood, cultured in vitro. This TCR derives from a human donor who had recovered from COVID-19. The rearrangement joins TRBV6-1 to TRBJ1-2; perhaps TRBD1 as D (5 bases). The CDR3 reads CASRRGRELLNYGYTF. The DNA for the CDR3 is TGTGCCAGCAGGAGGGGTCGCGAGCTCCTCAACTATGGCTACACCTTC.